This TCR beta chain was observed in a study of cytomegalovirus exposure and HLA in healthy donors. In the study overall: A data release that came early held tens of millions of unique TCRs from HLA-typed donors.

Comments on this clone: Its antigen is unknown.

It was healthy bone marrow donors who served as donors. Amplification used 60 Vbeta primers and 13 Jbeta primers. Assay used: immunoSEQ multiplex PCR; TCRdb lists only in-frame clones, some missing. The sample table sets out just over 60,000 clones. The germline gives CDR1 SEHNR, CDR2 FQNEAQ (reference sequence). This CDR3 region has 14 residues. V was pared by 2 bases and J by 6 bases, with 12 bases between. General study findings and limits: Reports indicated that the classifier achieved high specificity and sensitivity in diagnosing cytomegalovirus status. Most TCR beta V segments were productive about 90% or about 30% of the time in an earlier analysis.

The receptor was derived from a man younger than 40 in good health and CMV-seropositive. Sequencing was performed on PBMCs. The chain has TRBV7-9 and TRBJ2-3, with a weak D call TRBD1 (5 bases). The CDR3 region is CASSLSTGTDTQYF. The CDR3 DNA reads as TGTGCCAGCAGCTTATCCACAGGAACCGATACGCAGTATTTT.